This is a list of T cell receptor beta chains from one sample in a study of identical twins. In TCRdb, the 5' RACE reads were re-called with MiXCR into one record per CDR3 protein. The sample has around 230,000 distinct CDR3 sequences; 6.5% are singletons. The sample was also reused in another study, on T cells expressing NK-cell markers.

Specimen: CD8+ T cells sorted from blood. Receptors were obtained from a woman younger than 30 in good health. Both conserved end residues are part of each CDR3. Fields, in order: V gene, J gene, CDR3 length, CDR3 protein.

v_call: TRBV7-9; j_call: TRBJ2-7; cdr3_length: 15; cdr3_aa: CASSLAAGKAYEQYF
v_call: TRBV30; j_call: TRBJ1-1; cdr3_length: 13; cdr3_aa: CAWSVPGSTEAFF
v_call: TRBV9; j_call: TRBJ1-2; cdr3_length: 15; cdr3_aa: CASTPQTGSNYGYTF
v_call: TRBV12-3/TRBV12-4; j_call: TRBJ2-1; cdr3_length: 17; cdr3_aa: CASSLFGLAAAYNEQFF
v_call: TRBV20-1; j_call: TRBJ1-6; cdr3_length: 16; cdr3_aa: CSARDPKDREVSPLHF
v_call: TRBV14; j_call: TRBJ1-2; cdr3_length: 15; cdr3_aa: CASSPRIGHFYGYTF
v_call: TRBV7-9; j_call: TRBJ2-7; cdr3_length: 16; cdr3_aa: CASSLGNRVSTYEQYF
v_call: TRBV13; j_call: TRBJ2-7; cdr3_length: 13; cdr3_aa: CASTKGRDYEQYF
v_call: TRBV12-3/TRBV12-4; j_call: TRBJ2-5; cdr3_length: 12; cdr3_aa: CASSHREETQYF
v_call: TRBV27; j_call: TRBJ2-5; cdr3_length: 13; cdr3_aa: CASRETGGETQYF
v_call: TRBV20-1; j_call: TRBJ2-7; cdr3_length: 11; cdr3_aa: CSARGGGEQYF
v_call: TRBV3-1; j_call: TRBJ2-1; cdr3_length: 17; cdr3_aa: CASSQHRFDREPNEQFF
v_call: TRBV12-3/TRBV12-4; j_call: TRBJ2-5; cdr3_length: 13; cdr3_aa: CASSPVGRETQYF
v_call: TRBV7-9; j_call: TRBJ2-7; cdr3_length: 15; cdr3_aa: CASSGRTSGGYEQYF
v_call: TRBV12-3/TRBV12-4; j_call: TRBJ2-1; cdr3_length: 18; cdr3_aa: CASSSDLGQHPIYNEQFF
v_call: TRBV7-9; j_call: TRBJ2-1; cdr3_length: 16; cdr3_aa: CASSFSPESSYNEQFF
v_call: TRBV12-3/TRBV12-4; j_call: TRBJ1-2; cdr3_length: 13; cdr3_aa: CASSLTGADGYTF
v_call: TRBV12-3/TRBV12-4; j_call: TRBJ2-1; cdr3_length: 14; cdr3_aa: CASSLPPSYNEQFF
v_call: TRBV12-3/TRBV12-4; j_call: TRBJ1-1; cdr3_length: 12; cdr3_aa: CASSQRRTEAFF
v_call: TRBV11-2; j_call: TRBJ2-1; cdr3_length: 18; cdr3_aa: CASSLESLALLGHNEQFF
v_call: TRBV20-1; j_call: TRBJ2-3; cdr3_length: 17; cdr3_aa: CSARLIGRGPNTDTQYF
v_call: TRBV12-3/TRBV12-4; j_call: TRBJ2-3; cdr3_length: 15; cdr3_aa: CASSPAFVRTDTQYF
v_call: TRBV4-3; j_call: TRBJ1-1; cdr3_length: 15; cdr3_aa: CASSSFYPVNTEAFF
v_call: TRBV12-3/TRBV12-4; j_call: TRBJ2-3; cdr3_length: 15; cdr3_aa: CASSFSGASTDTQYF
v_call: TRBV29-1; j_call: TRBJ2-3; cdr3_length: 16; cdr3_aa: CSVGGTSGQLTDTQYF
v_call: TRBV3-1; j_call: TRBJ2-3; cdr3_length: 11; cdr3_aa: CASSQESTQYF
v_call: TRBV4-3; j_call: TRBJ2-3; cdr3_length: 19; cdr3_aa: CASSQTGTSGIRGTDTQYF
v_call: TRBV7-9; j_call: TRBJ1-1; cdr3_length: 16; cdr3_aa: CASSTPSSGGQTEAFF
v_call: TRBV9; j_call: TRBJ1-1; cdr3_length: 13; cdr3_aa: CASSPQGNTEAFF
v_call: TRBV12-3/TRBV12-4; j_call: TRBJ2-7; cdr3_length: 20; cdr3_aa: CASSLIRLTGTPVVDDEQYF
v_call: TRBV25-1; j_call: TRBJ1-1; cdr3_length: 14; cdr3_aa: CASRRGGSNTEAFF
v_call: TRBV27; j_call: TRBJ2-7; cdr3_length: 14; cdr3_aa: CASSLWGKGYEQYF
v_call: TRBV24-1; j_call: TRBJ1-1; cdr3_length: 16; cdr3_aa: CATTPLVRILNTEAFF
v_call: TRBV11-2; j_call: TRBJ2-3; cdr3_length: 13; cdr3_aa: CASSFVVTDTQYF
v_call: TRBV12-3/TRBV12-4; j_call: TRBJ1-4; cdr3_length: 12; cdr3_aa: CASREGGEKLFF
v_call: TRBV7-9; j_call: TRBJ2-1; cdr3_length: 14; cdr3_aa: CASKGPSGIDEQFF
v_call: TRBV6-5; j_call: TRBJ1-2; cdr3_length: 13; cdr3_aa: CASSYEGSGGYTF
v_call: TRBV11-2; j_call: TRBJ2-1; cdr3_length: 18; cdr3_aa: CASSLDRTSGPAVDEQFF
v_call: TRBV27; j_call: TRBJ2-7; cdr3_length: 15; cdr3_aa: CASSIYGGGAYEQYF
v_call: TRBV30; j_call: TRBJ2-1; cdr3_length: 16; cdr3_aa: CAWVAGGTDPYNEQFF
v_call: TRBV12-3/TRBV12-4; j_call: TRBJ1-1; cdr3_length: 11; cdr3_aa: CASSSLQEAFF
v_call: TRBV9; j_call: TRBJ2-7; cdr3_length: 15; cdr3_aa: CASSVRLAGVYEQYF
v_call: TRBV20-1; j_call: TRBJ1-1; cdr3_length: 10; cdr3_aa: CSARDYGAFF
v_call: TRBV7-2; j_call: TRBJ2-3; cdr3_length: 16; cdr3_aa: CASSARLAWAPDTQYF
v_call: TRBV7-8; j_call: TRBJ2-3; cdr3_length: 15; cdr3_aa: CASSPEGPYEGTQYF
v_call: TRBV6-1; j_call: TRBJ2-2; cdr3_length: 14; cdr3_aa: CASSASGSTGELFF
v_call: TRBV5-1; j_call: TRBJ2-3; cdr3_length: 16; cdr3_aa: CASSLRTSTITDTQYF
v_call: TRBV6-5; j_call: TRBJ1-5; cdr3_length: 15; cdr3_aa: CASSSLQGGNQPQHF
v_call: TRBV9; j_call: TRBJ2-7; cdr3_length: 17; cdr3_aa: CASSASSGTWEGYEQYF
v_call: TRBV19; j_call: TRBJ1-1; cdr3_length: 15; cdr3_aa: CASSIEQGLNTEAFF
v_call: TRBV12-3/TRBV12-4; j_call: TRBJ1-2; cdr3_length: 13; cdr3_aa: CASSLPGGNGYTF
v_call: TRBV9; j_call: TRBJ1-1; cdr3_length: 14; cdr3_aa: CASSVGVLNTEAFF
v_call: TRBV11-1; j_call: TRBJ2-1; cdr3_length: 20; cdr3_aa: CASSLLIREYSGRRDDEQFF
v_call: TRBV15; j_call: TRBJ1-2; cdr3_length: 13; cdr3_aa: CATSEPTRDGYTF
v_call: TRBV2; j_call: TRBJ1-6; cdr3_length: 14; cdr3_aa: CASSEMGTVSPLHF
v_call: TRBV4-1; j_call: TRBJ1-2; cdr3_length: 15; cdr3_aa: CASSQSGEGDYGYTF
v_call: TRBV4-1; j_call: TRBJ2-5; cdr3_length: 15; cdr3_aa: CASSLSDSSWETQYF